This T cell receptor (beta chain) comes out of a study of blood T cell repertoires in COVID-19. Background on the study: The United States, Italy and Spain supplied acute and convalescent COVID-19 samples. PBMCs, B-cell-depleted T cells, or T cells were the source of the cDNA or gDNA that made up the material.

The CDR3 consists of 15 residues. Trimming stripped 2 bases from V and 3 bases from J, with 14 bases between. The germline gives CDR1 GTSNPN, CDR2 SVGIG (reference sequence). As handled by the study authors: Reference gene primer amplification gave nucleated cell count estimates. Using immunoSEQ multiplex PCR, the repertoire was profiled, and TCRdb retains in-frame clones only, with some absent. From that table come the V and J calls and clone size; the DNA was used to work out D and trimming. The sample contains roughly 190,000 clones, around 85% of which appear only once. The chain carries TRBV30 and TRBJ1-5, with unresolved D. The sample was peripheral blood. The TCR sequence derives from a woman aged 60-75 years with acute or convalescent COVID-19. This chain's CDR3 is CAWSPRGVSNQPQHF. The DNA for the CDR3 is TGTGCCTGGAGTCCCCGCGGGGTCTCCAATCAGCCCCAGCATTTT. Supplemented by reference TRBV30 and TRBJ1-5, the full variable domain reads SQTIHQWPATLVQPVGSPLSLECTVEGTSNPNLYWYRQAAGRGLQLLFYSVGIGQISSEVPQNLSASRPQDRQFILSSKKLLLSDSGFYLCAWSPRGVSNQPQHFGDGTRLSIL.